The entry below describes one TCR beta chain. Original methodology: The authors estimated nucleated cell counts from reference gene primer amplification. The assay was immunoSEQ multiplex PCR, and TCRdb's table has in-frame clones only and misses some. That table furnishes V, J and clone size, whereas the DNA furnished D and trimming. Of roughly 100,000 clones in the sample, about 89% were seen once. The data stem from a study of blood T cell repertoires in COVID-19. Study-wide context: The analysed material was cDNA or gDNA that came from T cells, B-cell-depleted T cells, or PBMCs.

V was clipped by 5 bases and J by 6 bases, with 16 bases between them. Looked up from germline, CDR1 is SEHNR and CDR2 is FQNEAQ (reference sequence). There are 15 residues in the CDR3. This TCR was recovered from a human donor with active COVID-19. The donor label of this sample is uncertain. The chain joins TRBV7-9 to TRBJ2-2, with D possibly being TRBD2 (6 bases). The source material was peripheral blood. The CDR3 nucleotides read TGTGCCAGCAGCCCCGGGACTTCCCCTTCCGGGGAGCTGTTTTTT. This encodes CASSPGTSPSGELFF.